Below, 7 T cell receptor beta chains from the same sample are listed, as sequenced in a study of blood T cells in healthy people across ages. A sample-barcoded 5' primer and a J-beta primer mix were used in a second PCR of about 6 to 12 cycles. TCRdb called the 5' RACE reads again in MiXCR, with one record for every CDR3 protein. The sample holds some 1.6 million distinct CDR3 sequences, around 35% seen once. The sample was blood. The receptors here all came from a woman under 40 in good health.

The CDR3 DNA reads TGTGCCAGCAGCACACGGACAGGATCTAACTATGGCTACACCTTC. This translates into CASSTRTGSNYGYTF. The chain is built from TRBV12-3 or TRBV12-4 and TRBJ1-2; 7 bases line up with TRBD1. This CDR3 comprises 15 residues. J was trimmed by 0 bases and V by 6 bases; bases with no gene match: 7.

J is TRBJ1-1 and V is TRBV28; the match to TRBD1 covers 8 bases. The CDR3 is 13 residues long. Per germline, CDR1 MDHEN and CDR2 SYDVKM. V gave up 5 bases and J gave up 6 bases; unmatched junction bases: 5. The CDR3 reads CASSIQGGAEAFF. Here the CDR3 DNA reads TGTGCCAGCAGTATACAGGGGGGCGCTGAAGCTTTCTTT.

This clonotype was observed a handful of times. The J gene is TRBJ1-3, the V gene TRBV4-2; unclear D gene. CDR1 and CDR2 from the germline V gene are LGHNA and YNFKEQ. This CDR3 region has 15 residues. Trimming pared 0 bases from V and 0 bases from J, leaving 6 bases between. CDR3 sequence (DNA): TGTGCCAGCAGCCAAGATCCCGGCTCTGGAAACACCATATATTTT. Translated: CASSQDPGSGNTIYF.

The chain couples TRBV12-3 or TRBV12-4 to TRBJ1-4; 7 bases map to TRBD1. The CDR3 has 15 amino acids. After removal of 5 bases from V and 8 bases from J, the junction contained 11 bases not matched to a gene. The CDR3 is CASSTATGKAEKLFF. The CDR3, as DNA: TGTGCCAGCAGTACAGCGACAGGGAAGGCGGAAAAACTGTTTTTT.

This clonotype was observed a few times. The genes are TRBV12-3 or TRBV12-4 and TRBJ2-6, with TRBD1 as a possible D gene (6 bases). With 2 bases removed from V and 2 bases from J, the gap between germline ends came to 13 bases. The CDR3 covers 17 residues. The CDR3 DNA reads as TGTGCCAGCAGTTTATACAGGGATGATCCTGGGGCCAACGTCCTGACTTTC. Protein: CASSLYRDDPGANVLTF.

This chain joins TRBV28 and TRBJ1-4, with 11 bases aligning to TRBD1. Germline-derived CDR1 and CDR2 are MDHEN and SYDVKM. Trimming at V came to 6 bases and at J to 1 base, leaving 10 bases not matched to a gene. The CDR3 runs to 18 residues. CDR3 sequence (DNA): TGTGCCAGCAGCTCCGGGACAGGGGGAACCAGAACTAATGAAAAACTGTTTTTT. Amino acids: CASSSGTGGTRTNEKLFF.

This clonotype showed up just a few times. The rearrangement uses TRBV7-9 and TRBJ2-1; perhaps D is TRBD1 or TRBD2 (5 bases each). Germline assignment: CDR1 SEHNR and CDR2 FQNEAQ (reference sequence). This CDR3 region has 17 residues. Trimming took 5 bases from V and 4 from J, leaving 21 bases between them. The CDR3 loop reads CASSPPLSGTNYNEQFF. The CDR3 DNA reads as TGTGCCAGCAGCCCCCCCTTATCTGGGACCAATTACAATGAGCAGTTCTTC. Using reference TRBV7-9 and TRBJ2-1 for the parts outside the CDR3, the full variable domain is DTGVSQNPRHKITKRGQNVTFRCDPISEHNRLYWYRQTLGQGPEFLTYFQNEAQLEKSRLLSDRFSAERPKGSFSTLEIQRTEQGDSAMYLCASSPPLSGTNYNEQFFGPGTRLTVL.